What follows are 29 T cell receptor beta chains derived from one specimen sequenced in a study of blood T cell repertoires in COVID-19. Method: immunoSEQ multiplex PCR; TCRdb's copy keeps in-frame clones and lacks some. This sample carries hundreds of thousands of clones, more than 85% of them seen once, and the ten largest clones take approximately 0.69%. Sequencing was carried out using peripheral blood. These receptors were taken from a middle-aged man with acute or convalescent COVID-19.

The V gene is TRBV18, the J gene TRBJ2-7, with TRBD2 matching 9 bases. Germline V gene sequence: CDR1 KGHSH, CDR2 LQKENI. After removal of 8 bases from V and 0 bases from J, the junction contained 11 bases not matched to a gene. This CDR3 comprises 16 residues. CDR3 in amino acids: CASPSRASGNSYEQYF. CDR3 bases: TGTGCCAGCCCATCCCGGGCTAGCGGGAACTCCTACGAGCAGTACTTC.

The chain uses TRBV11-2 and TRBJ2-2; 14 nucleotides match TRBD2. The CDR3 runs to 17 residues. The V and J ends lost 5 bases and 2 bases, in that order; junction bases with no gene match: 4. CDR1 and CDR2 from the germline V gene are SGHAT and FQNNGV. The CDR3 spells CASSRLAGGFNTGELFF. In DNA form, the CDR3 reads TGTGCCAGCAGCCGACTAGCGGGGGGGTTTAACACCGGGGAGCTGTTTTTT. The entire variable domain, with the rest obtained from reference TRBV11-2 and TRBJ2-2, is as follows: EAGVAQSPRYKIIEKRQSVAFWCNPISGHATLYWYQQILGQGPKLLIQFQNNGVVDDSQLPKDRFSAERLKGVDSTLKIQPAKLEDSAVYLCASSRLAGGFNTGELFFGEGSRLTVL.

The chain uses TRBV6-5 and TRBJ2-7; 8 positions agree with TRBD2. There are 13 residues in the CDR3. The V segment lost 2 bases and the J segment 9 bases; nucleotides outside the gene matches: 6. The germline V gene has CDR1 MNHEY and CDR2 SVGAGI. The CDR3 nucleotides are TGTGCCAGCAGTTACGGTAACGGGAGGGGGCAGTACTTC. Residues: CASSYGNGRGQYF.

The chain carries TRBV5-4 and TRBJ1-1; D possibly corresponds to TRBD1 (6 bases). Germline V lookup: CDR1 SGHNT, CDR2 YYREEE (reference sequence). The CDR3 covers 19 residues. Trimming cost V 0 bases and J 3 bases, with 24 bases left between them. The CDR3 DNA is TGTGCCAGCAGCTTGGCCGGAAGGGTCACAATACAGGGTGACACTGAAGCTTTCTTT. Amino acids: CASSLAGRVTIQGDTEAFF.

This rearrangement joins TRBV10-1 to TRBJ1-3, with D hard to call. Germline V gene data show CDR1 as WNHNN and CDR2 as SYGVQD (reference sequence). The CDR3 runs to 11 residues. The V gene lost 2 bases and the J gene lost 9 bases, with 5 bases spanning the gap. CDR3 nucleotides: TGCGCCAGCAGTGAGCCGAGCACCATATATTTT. It encodes CASSEPSTIYF.

The chain employs TRBV9 and TRBJ2-7; the D gene is possibly TRBD2 (6 bases). The CDR3 loop spans 19 amino acids. V lost 3 bases and J lost 2, with 27 bases in between. Germline CDR1 and CDR2: SGDLS and YYNGEE. The CDR3 sequence is CASSAPRDWPWGSPYEQYF. The CDR3, as DNA: TGTGCCAGCAGCGCCCCACGGGACTGGCCTTGGGGCTCTCCCTACGAGCAGTACTTC.

This clone was recorded once. V usage is TRBV5-5 and J usage is TRBJ1-1; D is undetermined. There are 17 residues in the CDR3. Germline V gives CDR1 SGHKS, CDR2 YYEKEE (reference sequence). The germline V and J ends were trimmed by 0 bases and 1 base, with 16 bases remaining between them. The CDR3 bases are TGTGCCAGCAGCTTGGAACGGGGTGAAAGAAGGAACACTGAAGCTTTCTTT. Its translation: CASSLERGERRNTEAFF.

This chain joins TRBV5-1 and TRBJ2-7; TRBD1 matches 7 bases. This CDR3 contains 14 residues. CDR1 is SGHRS, CDR2 YFSETQ, per germline. V shed 4 bases and J 3 bases; nucleotides not matched to a gene: 7. Here the CDR3 reads CASSMGTDRYEQYF. CDR3 DNA sequence: TGCGCCAGCAGCATGGGGACAGATCGCTACGAGCAGTACTTC.

This chain links TRBV27 with TRBJ2-7; 8 bases match TRBD1. The junction had 14 bases not matched to a gene; V was cut back by 5 bases and J by 2 bases. CDR1 MNHEY and CDR2 SMNVEV come from the germline V gene (reference sequence). There are 17 residues in the CDR3. The CDR3 DNA reads TGTGCCAGCAGTCCTAGACATCAGGGGGCTATCCCCTACGAGCAGTACTTC. Protein product: CASSPRHQGAIPYEQYF.

V and J are TRBV7-9 and TRBJ2-2; 10 bases are shared with TRBD1. CDR3 length equals 15 residues. Per the germline V gene, CDR1 is SEHNR and CDR2 is FQNEAQ (reference sequence). V dropped 3 bases and J dropped 5; count of bases not matched to a gene: 3. Here the CDR3 DNA reads TGTGCCAGCAGCTTCCGACAGGGGGCAACCGGGGAGCTGTTTTTT. It specifies CASSFRQGATGELFF. The whole variable domain, filled in from reference TRBV7-9 and TRBJ2-2, reads DTGVSQNPRHKITKRGQNVTFRCDPISEHNRLYWYRQTLGQGPEFLTYFQNEAQLEKSRLLSDRFSAERPKGSFSTLEIQRTEQGDSAMYLCASSFRQGATGELFFGEGSRLTVL.

V gene TRBV3-1 (or the pseudogene TRBV3-2) combines with J gene TRBJ2-7; 10 bases are shared with TRBD1. Germline CDR1 and CDR2: LGHDT and YNNKEL (reference sequence). The CDR3 totals 13 residues. V shed 1 base and J 13 bases; nucleotides not matched to a gene: 7. The CDR3 DNA follows: TGTGCCAGCAGCCAAGTGGGGACAGGGGATGAATACTTC. Protein product: CASSQVGTGDEYF.

The chain recombines TRBV19 with TRBJ1-5; 10 bases match TRBD1. After removal of 5 bases from V and 6 bases from J, the junction contained 16 bases not matched to a gene. Germline CDR1 reads LNHDA; CDR2 reads SQIVND (reference sequence). The CDR3 length is 18 residues. CDR3 sequence: CASSPDRGPGLGGQPQHF. The CDR3 region has the DNA TGTGCCAGTAGTCCCGACAGGGGGCCTGGTTTAGGAGGTCAGCCCCAGCATTTT. Based on the CDR3 plus reference TRBV19 and TRBJ1-5, the full variable domain is DGGITQSPKYLFRKEGQNVTLSCEQNLNHDAMYWYRQDPGQGLRLIYYSQIVNDFQKGDIAEGYSVSREKKESFPLTVTSAQKNPTAFYLCASSPDRGPGLGGQPQHFGDGTRLSIL.

The chain is built from TRBV29-1 and TRBJ2-6; no clear D gene. Between the trimmed V and J ends, which lost 0 bases and 4 bases, there was a span of 7 bases. Looked up from germline, CDR1 is SQVTM and CDR2 is ANQGSEA. This CDR3 is built from 14 residues. The CDR3 region has the DNA TGCAGCGTTGAAGATCTCCGGGGGGCCAACGTCCTGACTTTC. Translating it yields CSVEDLRGANVLTF.

The V call is TRBV5-6, the J call TRBJ2-7, with TRBD1 as a possible D gene (6 bases). The CDR3 runs 17 residues. Trimming left V 1 base short and J 5 bases short, with 22 bases between. Per germline, CDR1 SGHDT and CDR2 YYEEEE. The CDR3: CASSLFGADRTIHEQYF. The CDR3 nucleotides are TGTGCCAGCAGCTTGTTCGGGGCCGACAGGACGATCCACGAGCAGTACTTC.

V usage is TRBV27 and J usage is TRBJ1-2; 7 nucleotides agree with TRBD1. Per the germline V gene, CDR1 is MNHEY and CDR2 is SMNVEV (reference sequence). V lost 2 bases and J lost 4; bases outside the gene matches: 1. This CDR3 has 13 amino acids. The CDR3 DNA is TGTGCCAGCAGTTTAGAGGGGGCCTATGGCTACACCTTC. It specifies CASSLEGAYGYTF.

The chain links TRBV2 to TRBJ2-3; D might be TRBD1 (6 bases). This CDR3 contains 14 residues. Trimming stripped 7 bases from V and 2 bases from J, with 13 bases between. CDR1 and CDR2 from the germline V gene are SNHLY and FYNNEI. CDR3 loop: CASTRTVTTDTQYF. CDR3 nucleotides: TGTGCCAGCACCAGGACAGTAACCACAGATACGCAGTATTTT.

The V call is TRBV4-1, the J call TRBJ2-7, with 10 bases identical to TRBD1. Per the germline V gene, CDR1 is MGHRA and CDR2 is YSYEKL. J lost 3 bases, V lost 1 base, and 9 bases had no gene match. The CDR3 loop spans 17 amino acids. CDR3 loop: CASSQVAPGQGHYEQYF. The CDR3 region has the DNA TGCGCCAGCAGCCAAGTTGCCCCGGGACAGGGGCACTACGAGCAGTACTTC.

The chain combines TRBV7-2 with TRBJ1-6; perhaps TRBD1 as D (5 bases). V was trimmed by 5 bases and J by 9 bases, leaving 17 bases between them. This CDR3 has 15 amino acids. Germline V lookup: CDR1 SGHTA, CDR2 FQGNSA. The CDR3 loop reads CASSRMSREGSPLHF. The CDR3, as DNA: TGTGCCAGCAGCCGGATGTCCAGGGAGGGTTCACCCCTCCACTTT. Full variable domain (outside the CDR3, taken from reference TRBV7-2 and TRBJ1-6): GAGVSQSPSNKVTEKGKDVELRCDPISGHTALYWYRQSLGQGLEFLIYFQGNSAPDKSGLPSDRFSAERTGGSVSTLTIQRTQQEDSAVYLCASSRMSREGSPLHFGNGTRLTVT.

V gene TRBV27 combines with J gene TRBJ1-6; D unclear. CDR3 length: 17 residues. V was trimmed by 7 bases and J by 0 bases, leaving 16 bases between them. CDR1 and CDR2 (germline): MNHEY, SMNVEV (reference sequence). CDR3 sequence (DNA): TGTGCCAGCACCCCCGGAGAGGGCTTCTCCTATAATTCACCCCTCCACTTT. It codes for CASTPGEGFSYNSPLHF.

This sequence joins TRBV24-1 and TRBJ2-5; maybe TRBD1 (5 bases). Germline V lookup: CDR1 KGHDR, CDR2 SFDVKD. The CDR3 covers 12 residues. The V gene lost 9 bases and the J gene lost 2 bases, with 9 bases spanning the gap. The CDR3 coding sequence is TGTGCCACCGAAGACAGACAAGAGACCCAGTACTTC. Amino acid sequence: CATEDRQETQYF.

The V gene is TRBV19, the J gene TRBJ2-1; a weak D match, TRBD1 (5 bases). The CDR3 covers 15 residues. Trimming left V 5 bases short and J 0 bases short, with 11 bases between. CDR1 LNHDA and CDR2 SQIVND come from the germline V gene (reference sequence). CDR3 in amino acids: CASSPRTHSYNEQFF. CDR3 nucleotides: TGTGCCAGTAGTCCCCGGACACACTCCTACAATGAGCAGTTCTTC.

The gene calls are TRBV3-1 (or the pseudogene TRBV3-2) and TRBJ1-2; the match to TRBD1 covers 7 bases. V lost 0 bases to trimming and J lost 8 bases; unmatched junction nucleotides: 12. The CDR3 spans 16 residues. CDR1 LGHDT and CDR2 YNNKEL come from the germline V gene (reference sequence). The CDR3 spells CASSQDGGQSVWGYTF. The CDR3 DNA reads as TGTGCCAGCAGCCAAGATGGGGGACAGTCGGTCTGGGGCTACACCTTC.

The chain employs TRBV5-1 and TRBJ2-1; 8 bases line up with TRBD1. V gave up 3 bases and J gave up 7 bases; unmatched junction bases: 9. The CDR3 totals 15 residues. The germline V gene encodes CDR1 SGHRS and CDR2 YFSETQ. The CDR3 loop is CASSWGGQGGNEQFF. The CDR3 DNA follows: TGCGCCAGCAGCTGGGGCGGACAGGGCGGAAATGAGCAGTTCTTC.

The chain employs TRBV5-1 and TRBJ2-2, with 11 bases lining up with TRBD1. CDR1 and CDR2 (germline): SGHRS, YFSETQ. V lost 4 bases and J lost 6; bases outside the gene matches: 2. The length of the CDR3 is 14 residues. DNA for the CDR3: TGCGCCAGCAGCACGGGACAGGGGGCCGGGGAGCTGTTTTTT. The encoded protein is CASSTGQGAGELFF.

This chain links TRBV10-3 with TRBJ1-1, with no clear D. Per germline, CDR1 ENHRY and CDR2 SYGVKD. The CDR3 covers 12 residues. V was trimmed by 3 bases and J by 6 bases, leaving 8 bases between them. The CDR3 reads CAISEALAEAFF. In DNA form, the CDR3 reads TGTGCCATCAGTGAAGCGTTGGCTGAAGCTTTCTTT.

This chain uses TRBV7-2 with TRBJ2-4; TRBD2 matches 8 bases. From germline, CDR1 is SGHTA and CDR2 FQGNSA. The CDR3 runs to 13 residues. V trimming: 5 bases; J trimming: 6 bases; junction bases outside the gene matches: 3. The CDR3 loop is CASSGLAGNIQYF. The CDR3, as DNA: TGTGCCAGCAGCGGACTAGCAGGAAACATTCAGTACTTC. Combining the CDR3 with reference TRBV7-2 and TRBJ2-4 gives the whole variable domain GAGVSQSPSNKVTEKGKDVELRCDPISGHTALYWYRQSLGQGLEFLIYFQGNSAPDKSGLPSDRFSAERTGGSVSTLTIQRTQQEDSAVYLCASSGLAGNIQYFGAGTRLSVL.

The chain joins TRBV28 to TRBJ1-6, with no clear D. Trimming removed 1 base from V and 17 bases from J, with 9 bases in between. The CDR3 consists of 11 residues. The V gene's germline CDR1 is MDHEN and CDR2 SYDVKM. The DNA for the CDR3 is TGTGCCAGCAGTTTATCCCGAGTTTTCCACTTT. Its protein is CASSLSRVFHF.

This chain links TRBV7-2 with TRBJ1-2, with 8 bases lining up with TRBD1. Trimming removed 4 bases from V and 7 bases from J; junction bases left unmatched: 11. Germline CDR1 SGHTA, CDR2 FQGNSA. The CDR3 sequence is 15 residues long. The CDR3, as DNA: TGTGCCAGCAGCTCCACAGGGGGGGGCGCGATTGGCTACACCTTC. This sequence encodes CASSSTGGGAIGYTF.

The J gene is TRBJ2-3, the V gene TRBV4-3; D possibly corresponds to TRBD1 (6 bases). Germline values: CDR1 LGHNA, CDR2 YSLEER. With 1 base removed from V and 6 bases from J, the gap between germline ends came to 11 bases. This CDR3 comprises 14 residues. The DNA of the CDR3 is TGCGCCAGCAGCCAAGCCAGAAGGGGGGATACGCAGTATTTT. Amino acid sequence: CASSQARRGDTQYF.